The rows below give T cell receptor beta chains drawn from one sample of a study of CD8 T cells in Susac syndrome. MiXCR, run by TCRdb on the immunoSEQ multiplex PCR reads, gives a single entry per CDR3 protein. This repertoire shows some 96,000 distinct CDR3 sequences, about 95% found once; its top ten account for 0.25% to 0.35%. The sample consisted of CD8+ T cells from PBMCs. These receptors came from a human donor with Susac syndrome. Each CDR3 is given with its conserved first and last residue. D genes are given only for firm matches. The listing skips clone size in some rows; elsewhere it reads once, few, many or a size class.

J gene: TRBJ2-1; V gene: TRBV4-1; clone size: NA; D gene: NA; CDR3 protein: CASSQVEEQFF; CDR3 DNA: TGCGCCAGCAGCCAAGTGGAGGAGCAGTTCTTC
J gene: TRBJ1-2; V gene: TRBV19; clone size: NA; D gene: TRBD1; CDR3 protein: CASSPGTAFGYRGYTF; CDR3 DNA: TGTGCCAGTAGTCCCGGGACAGCGTTCGGGTACCGTGGCTACACCTTC
J gene: TRBJ2-7; V gene: TRBV5-1; clone size: once; D gene: NA; CDR3 protein: CASSLAKDPDEQYF; CDR3 DNA: TGCGCCAGCAGCTTGGCCAAGGACCCGGACGAGCAGTACTTC
J gene: TRBJ2-3; V gene: TRBV12-3/TRBV12-4; clone size: NA; D gene: NA; CDR3 protein: CASSLEDTQYF; CDR3 DNA: TGTGCCAGCAGTTTGGAAGATACGCAGTATTTT
J gene: TRBJ2-1; V gene: TRBV29-1; clone size: NA; D gene: NA; CDR3 protein: CSADATGEVNEQFF; CDR3 DNA: TGCAGCGCAGACGCCACAGGGGAGGTCAATGAGCAGTTCTTC
J gene: TRBJ2-7; V gene: TRBV28; clone size: NA; D gene: NA; CDR3 protein: CASSPPGQVAYEQYF; CDR3 DNA: TGTGCCAGCAGCCCCCCAGGGCAGGTCGCCTACGAGCAGTACTTC
J gene: TRBJ2-3; V gene: TRBV6-2/TRBV6-3; clone size: NA; D gene: NA; CDR3 protein: CATSRGPDTQYF; CDR3 DNA: TGTGCCACCTCCCGGGGGCCAGATACGCAGTATTTT
J gene: TRBJ2-3; V gene: TRBV2; clone size: NA; D gene: NA; CDR3 protein: CASKGEAYTDTQYF; CDR3 DNA: TGTGCCAGCAAGGGGGAGGCTTACACAGATACGCAGTATTTT
J gene: TRBJ2-5; V gene: TRBV5-6; clone size: NA; D gene: NA; CDR3 protein: CASSLEQGGSSETQYF; CDR3 DNA: TGTGCCAGCAGCTTGGAGCAGGGGGGGAGCTCGGAGACCCAGTACTTC
J gene: TRBJ2-1; V gene: TRBV10-3; clone size: NA; D gene: TRBD2; CDR3 protein: CAISESSGYYNEQFF; CDR3 DNA: TGTGCCATCAGTGAGTCTAGCGGGTACTACAATGAGCAGTTCTTC
J gene: TRBJ1-2; V gene: TRBV27; clone size: NA; D gene: NA; CDR3 protein: CASSGSTDHGYTF; CDR3 DNA: TGTGCCAGCAGTGGGTCGACAGACCATGGCTACACCTTC
J gene: TRBJ1-5; V gene: TRBV9; clone size: NA; D gene: TRBD1; CDR3 protein: CASSVGTGGFQPQHF; CDR3 DNA: TGTGCCAGCAGCGTAGGGACAGGGGGCTTTCAGCCCCAGCATTTT
J gene: TRBJ1-5; V gene: TRBV20-1; clone size: NA; D gene: NA; CDR3 protein: CSAGSGDDQPQHF; CDR3 DNA: TGCAGTGCTGGCTCGGGAGACGATCAGCCCCAGCATTTT
J gene: TRBJ1-1; V gene: TRBV19; clone size: once; D gene: NA; CDR3 protein: CASSWGQNTEAFF; CDR3 DNA: TGTGCCAGTTCCTGGGGACAGAACACTGAAGCTTTCTTT
J gene: TRBJ2-1; V gene: TRBV5-6; clone size: NA; D gene: NA; CDR3 protein: CASSYRRGAYNEQFF; CDR3 DNA: TGTGCCAGCAGCTACAGGCGGGGAGCGTACAATGAGCAGTTCTTC
J gene: TRBJ2-7; V gene: TRBV14; clone size: NA; D gene: NA; CDR3 protein: CASSLTGPLSREQYF; CDR3 DNA: TGTGCCAGCAGCCTAACCGGGCCCCTCTCGAGGGAGCAGTACTTC
J gene: TRBJ2-1; V gene: TRBV24-1; clone size: NA; D gene: NA; CDR3 protein: CATSLSIHNEQFF; CDR3 DNA: TGTGCCACCAGCCTGTCGATTCACAATGAGCAGTTCTTC
J gene: TRBJ2-7; V gene: TRBV20-1; clone size: NA; D gene: NA; CDR3 protein: CSASAPGSYEQYF; CDR3 DNA: TGCAGTGCCTCCGCTCCAGGGTCCTACGAGCAGTACTTC
J gene: TRBJ2-5; V gene: TRBV20-1; clone size: NA; D gene: TRBD2; CDR3 protein: CSARVRVELAEQETQYF; CDR3 DNA: TGCAGTGCTAGAGTGAGGGTGGAGCTAGCGGAACAAGAGACCCAGTACTTC
J gene: TRBJ2-3; V gene: TRBV12-3/TRBV12-4; clone size: NA; D gene: TRBD2; CDR3 protein: CASSRGLAGGPAGTQYF; CDR3 DNA: TGTGCCAGCAGTAGGGGACTAGCGGGAGGGCCGGCTGGTACGCAGTATTTT
J gene: TRBJ2-6; V gene: TRBV3-1; clone size: NA; D gene: NA; CDR3 protein: CASSQVVGSGANVLTF; CDR3 DNA: TGTGCCAGCAGCCAGGTGGTGGGCTCTGGGGCCAACGTCCTGACTTTC
J gene: TRBJ2-2; V gene: TRBV29-1; clone size: NA; D gene: NA; CDR3 protein: CSVEDQGSGELFF; CDR3 DNA: TGCAGCGTTGAAGATCAAGGATCCGGGGAGCTGTTTTTT
J gene: TRBJ2-1; V gene: TRBV29-1; clone size: NA; D gene: TRBD2; CDR3 protein: CSVEHTGGPYNEQFF; CDR3 DNA: TGCAGCGTTGAACACACGGGGGGACCCTACAATGAGCAGTTCTTC
J gene: TRBJ2-5; V gene: TRBV6-1; clone size: NA; D gene: TRBD2; CDR3 protein: CASDSGGTQYF; CDR3 DNA: TGTGCCAGCGACTCGGGGGGGACCCAGTACTTC
J gene: TRBJ1-1; V gene: TRBV18; clone size: NA; D gene: TRBD1; CDR3 protein: CASSPQGAGMNTEAFF; CDR3 DNA: TGTGCCAGCTCACCGCAGGGGGCGGGAATGAACACTGAAGCTTTCTTT
J gene: TRBJ2-3; V gene: TRBV6-6; clone size: NA; D gene: NA; CDR3 protein: CASSYELATTDTQYF; CDR3 DNA: TGTGCCAGCAGTTACGAACTAGCAACCACAGATACGCAGTATTTT
J gene: TRBJ2-5; V gene: TRBV5-1; clone size: NA; D gene: TRBD1; CDR3 protein: CASGTGTAQETQYF; CDR3 DNA: TGCGCCAGCGGCACCGGGACAGCCCAAGAGACCCAGTACTTC
J gene: TRBJ2-2; V gene: TRBV20-1; clone size: NA; D gene: TRBD1; CDR3 protein: CSGLDRAIGELFF; CDR3 DNA: TGCAGTGGGTTAGACAGGGCAATCGGGGAGCTGTTTTTT
J gene: TRBJ1-5; V gene: TRBV20-1; clone size: NA; D gene: TRBD1; CDR3 protein: CSASLPGGGNQPQHF; CDR3 DNA: TGCAGTGCTAGTCTCCCAGGGGGGGGCAATCAGCCCCAGCATTTT
J gene: TRBJ2-7; V gene: TRBV20-1; clone size: NA; D gene: NA; CDR3 protein: CSALEGAYEQYF; CDR3 DNA: TGCAGTGCTCTTGAGGGAGCCTACGAGCAGTACTTC
J gene: TRBJ2-7; V gene: TRBV7-9; clone size: NA; D gene: NA; CDR3 protein: CASSSTAGDYEQYF; CDR3 DNA: TGTGCCAGCAGCTCAACGGCTGGGGACTACGAGCAGTACTTC
J gene: TRBJ2-7; V gene: TRBV29-1; clone size: NA; D gene: NA; CDR3 protein: CSATRGRDYEQYF; CDR3 DNA: TGCAGCGCTACCAGGGGACGGGACTACGAGCAGTACTTC
J gene: TRBJ2-5; V gene: TRBV6-6; clone size: NA; D gene: NA; CDR3 protein: CASSYSIGGYGETQYF; CDR3 DNA: TGTGCCAGCAGTTACTCGATTGGGGGTTATGGGGAGACCCAGTACTTC